The rows below give T cell receptor beta chains drawn from one sample of a study of beta chain features in type 1 diabetes. The data were produced by immunoSEQ multiplex PCR, yet TCRdb's version contains in-frame clones alone and is incomplete. The sample lists about 620,000 clones; roughly a sixth were seen once. The sequenced sample consisted of naive CD4+ T cells from blood. Every receptor here comes from a man between 18 and 29 years old in good health. The CDR3 runs from the conserved cysteine through the conserved F or W. The D gene is left open where the match is weak. A clone size is listed for some rows: how often the clone was seen (once, few, many), or a class if it is expanded.

>TRBV7-9|TRBJ2-7|-|few
CASSLEGSSYEQYF
TGTGCCAGCAGCTTAGAAGGTAGCAGCTACGAGCAGTACTTC
>TRBV4-1|TRBJ1-5|TRBD1|-
CASRRTGNNNQPQHF
TGCGCCAGCAGACGGACAGGAAACAATAATCAGCCCCAGCATTTT
>TRBV28|TRBJ2-5|-|few
CAYGGLGETQYF
TGTGCCTACGGAGGGTTGGGAGAGACCCAGTACTTC
>TRBV7-3|TRBJ2-3|TRBD2|-
CASSSRGASGASTDTQYF
TGTGCCAGCAGCTCGAGGGGCGCTAGCGGGGCTAGCACAGATACGCAGTATTTT
>TRBV29-1|TRBJ2-1|TRBD1|few
CSVEKGQGNHYNEQFF
TGCAGCGTTGAAAAGGGACAGGGGAATCACTACAATGAGCAGTTCTTC
>TRBV9|TRBJ1-2|-|-
CASSVEAGFYGYTF
TGTGCCAGCAGCGTAGAGGCAGGGTTCTATGGCTACACCTTC
>TRBV7-2|TRBJ1-1|-|-
CASSLSRGNTEAFF
TGTGCCAGCAGCTTATCACGAGGAAACACTGAAGCTTTCTTT
>TRBV28|TRBJ2-7|-|once
CASSSQGPSSYEQYF
TGTGCCAGCAGCTCTCAGGGACCGAGCTCCTACGAGCAGTACTTC
>TRBV5-4|TRBJ1-1|-|-
CASSLWGRTEAFF
TGTGCCAGCAGCTTATGGGGGAGGACTGAAGCTTTCTTT
>TRBV19|TRBJ2-4|-|few
CASTAQVQERIQYF
TGTGCCAGTACCGCACAGGTGCAAGAACGGATTCAGTACTTC
>TRBV28|TRBJ2-7|TRBD1|-
CASSPPRQGWREQYF
TGTGCCAGCAGTCCCCCCCGACAGGGGTGGCGCGAGCAGTACTTC
>TRBV30|TRBJ1-6|-|-
CAWSLGAQGSPLHF
TGTGCCTGGAGCTTAGGGGCCCAGGGTTCACCCCTCCACTTT
>TRBV7-2|TRBJ2-7|-|-
CASSLAEGYEQYF
TGTGCCAGCAGCTTAGCCGAGGGCTACGAGCAGTACTTC
>TRBV18|TRBJ2-7|TRBD1|few
CASSQMTGSEQYF
TGTGCCAGCTCACAAATGACAGGGAGCGAGCAGTACTTC
>TRBV28|TRBJ1-1|-|-
CASSYRGTEAFF
TGTGCCAGCAGTTACAGAGGCACTGAAGCTTTCTTT